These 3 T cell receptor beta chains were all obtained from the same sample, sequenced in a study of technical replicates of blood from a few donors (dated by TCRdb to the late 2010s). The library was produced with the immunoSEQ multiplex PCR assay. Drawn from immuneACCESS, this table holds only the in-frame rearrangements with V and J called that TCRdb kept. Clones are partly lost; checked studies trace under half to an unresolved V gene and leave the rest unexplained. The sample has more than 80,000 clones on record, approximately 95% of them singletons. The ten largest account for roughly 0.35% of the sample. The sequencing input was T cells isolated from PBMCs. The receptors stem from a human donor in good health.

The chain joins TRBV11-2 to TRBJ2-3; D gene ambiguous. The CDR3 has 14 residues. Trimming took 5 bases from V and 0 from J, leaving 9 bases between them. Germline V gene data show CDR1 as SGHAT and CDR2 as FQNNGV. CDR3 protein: CASSHGVSTDTQYF. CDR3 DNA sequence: TGTGCCAGCAGCCACGGAGTTAGCACAGATACGCAGTATTTT.

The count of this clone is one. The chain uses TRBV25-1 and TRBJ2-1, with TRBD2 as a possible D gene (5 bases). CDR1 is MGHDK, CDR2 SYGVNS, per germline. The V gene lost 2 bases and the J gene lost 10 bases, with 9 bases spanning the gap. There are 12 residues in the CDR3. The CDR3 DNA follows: TGTGCCAGCAGTGAAGACTATTGGGAGCAGTTCTTC. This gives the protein CASSEDYWEQFF. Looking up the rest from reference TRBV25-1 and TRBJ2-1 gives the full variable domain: EADIYQTPRYLVIGTGKKITLECSQTMGHDKMYWYQQDPGMELHLIHYSYGVNSTEKGDLSSESTVSRIRTEHFPLTLESARPSHTSQYLCASSEDYWEQFFGPGTRLTVL.

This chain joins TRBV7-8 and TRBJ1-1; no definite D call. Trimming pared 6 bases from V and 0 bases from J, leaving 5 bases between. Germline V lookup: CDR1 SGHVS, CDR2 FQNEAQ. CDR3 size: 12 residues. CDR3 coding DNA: TGTGCCAGCAGACCGGTGAACACTGAAGCTTTCTTT. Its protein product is CASRPVNTEAFF.